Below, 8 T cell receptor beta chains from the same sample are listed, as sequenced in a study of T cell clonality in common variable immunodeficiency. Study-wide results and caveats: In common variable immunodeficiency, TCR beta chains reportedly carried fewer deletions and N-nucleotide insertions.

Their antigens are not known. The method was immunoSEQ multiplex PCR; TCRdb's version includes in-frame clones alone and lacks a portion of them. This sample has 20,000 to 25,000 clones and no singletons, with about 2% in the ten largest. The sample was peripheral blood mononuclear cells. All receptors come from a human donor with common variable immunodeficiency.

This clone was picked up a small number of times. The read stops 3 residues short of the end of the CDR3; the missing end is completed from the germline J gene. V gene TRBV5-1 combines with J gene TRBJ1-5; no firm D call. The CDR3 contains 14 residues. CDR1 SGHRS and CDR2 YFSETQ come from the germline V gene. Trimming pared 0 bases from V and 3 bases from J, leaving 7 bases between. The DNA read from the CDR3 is TGCGCCAGCAGCTTGGCTGGCTCCAATCAGCCC. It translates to CASSLAGSNQP. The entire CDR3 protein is CASSLAGSNQPQHF.

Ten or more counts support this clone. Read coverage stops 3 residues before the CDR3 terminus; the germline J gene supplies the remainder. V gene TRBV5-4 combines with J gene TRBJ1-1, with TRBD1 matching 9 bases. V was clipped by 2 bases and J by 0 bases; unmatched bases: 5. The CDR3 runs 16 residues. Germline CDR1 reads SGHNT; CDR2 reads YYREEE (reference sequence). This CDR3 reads CASSFEGQGMNTEAFF. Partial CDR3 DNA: TGTGCCAGCAGCTTCGAAGGACAGGGGATGAACACTGAA.

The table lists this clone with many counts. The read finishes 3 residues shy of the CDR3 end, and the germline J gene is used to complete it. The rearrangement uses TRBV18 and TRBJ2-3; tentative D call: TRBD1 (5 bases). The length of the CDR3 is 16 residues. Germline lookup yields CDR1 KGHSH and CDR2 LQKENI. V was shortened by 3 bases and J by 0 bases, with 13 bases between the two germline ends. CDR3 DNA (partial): TGTGCCAGCTCACCCGACAGTTTATCTAGCACAGATACG. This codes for CASSPDSLSSTDT. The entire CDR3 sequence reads CASSPDSLSSTDTQYF. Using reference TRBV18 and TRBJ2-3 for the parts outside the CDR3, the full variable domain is NAGVMQNPRHLVRRRGQEARLRCSPMKGHSHVYWYRQLPEEGLKFMVYLQKENIIDESGMPKERFSAEFPKEGPSILRIQQVVRGDSAAYFCASSPDSLSSTDTQYFGPGTRLTVL.

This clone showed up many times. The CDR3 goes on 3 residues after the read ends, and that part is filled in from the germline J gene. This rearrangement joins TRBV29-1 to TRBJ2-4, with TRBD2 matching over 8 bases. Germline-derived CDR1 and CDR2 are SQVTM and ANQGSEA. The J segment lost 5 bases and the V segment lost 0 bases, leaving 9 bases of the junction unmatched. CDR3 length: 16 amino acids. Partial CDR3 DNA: TGCAGCGTTGAAGATCTCGGGGGACTAGGCCAAAACATT. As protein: CSVEDLGGLGQNI. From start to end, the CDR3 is CSVEDLGGLGQNIQYF.

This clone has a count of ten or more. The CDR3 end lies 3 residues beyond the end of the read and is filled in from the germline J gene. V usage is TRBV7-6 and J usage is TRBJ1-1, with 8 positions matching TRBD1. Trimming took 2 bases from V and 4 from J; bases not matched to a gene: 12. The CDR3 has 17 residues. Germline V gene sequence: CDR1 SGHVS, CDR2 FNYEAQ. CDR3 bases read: TGTGCCAGCAGCTTAAAGGCAACAGGGGGGAAGGGCACTGAA. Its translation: CASSLKATGGKGTE. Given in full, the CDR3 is CASSLKATGGKGTEAFF.

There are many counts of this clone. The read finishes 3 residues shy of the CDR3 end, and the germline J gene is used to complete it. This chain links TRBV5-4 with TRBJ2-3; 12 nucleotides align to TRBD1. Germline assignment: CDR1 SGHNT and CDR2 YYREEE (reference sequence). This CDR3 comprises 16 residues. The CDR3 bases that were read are TGTGCCAGCAGGCTGTACCGGGACAGGGGGCGGGAAACG. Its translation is CASRLYRDRGRET. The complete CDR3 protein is CASRLYRDRGRETQYF. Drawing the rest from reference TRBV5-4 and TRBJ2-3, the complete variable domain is ETGVTQSPTHLIKTRGQQVTLRCSSQSGHNTVSWYQQALGQGPQFIFQYYREEENGRGNFPPRFSGLQFPNYSSELNVNALELDDSALYLCASRLYRDRGRETQYFGPGTRLTVL.

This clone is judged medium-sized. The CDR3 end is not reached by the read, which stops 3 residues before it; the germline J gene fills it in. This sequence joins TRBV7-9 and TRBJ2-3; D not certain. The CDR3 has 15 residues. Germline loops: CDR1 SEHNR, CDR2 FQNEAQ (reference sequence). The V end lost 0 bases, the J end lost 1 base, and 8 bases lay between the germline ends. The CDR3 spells CASSLAASRTDTQYF. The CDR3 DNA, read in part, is TGTGCCAGCAGCTTAGCGGCCTCACGCACAGATACG.

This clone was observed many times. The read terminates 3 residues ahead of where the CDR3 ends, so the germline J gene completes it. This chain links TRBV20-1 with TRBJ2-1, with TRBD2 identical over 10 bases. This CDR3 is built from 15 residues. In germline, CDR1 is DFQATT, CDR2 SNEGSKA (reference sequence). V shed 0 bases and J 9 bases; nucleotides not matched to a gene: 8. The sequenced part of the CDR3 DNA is TGCAGTGCTAGAGACCCTAGCGGGGGAGACCGTGAG. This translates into CSARDPSGGDRE. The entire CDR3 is CSARDPSGGDREQFF.